This TCR beta chain was sequenced during a study of blood T cells in healthy people across ages. Combining a sample-barcoded 5' primer with a J-beta primer mix, a second PCR ran for roughly 6 to 12 cycles. Each CDR3 protein is one row after TCRdb ran MiXCR on the 5' RACE reads. The repertoire has approximately 600,000 distinct CDR3 sequences, 58% of them found once; the top ten carry about two fifths. Broader study findings: Fewer expanded clones and more diversity marked long-lived versus aged donors.

This clonotype was seen only a few times. No antigen is known for it. The CDR3 has 12 amino acids. The germline gives CDR1 SQVTM, CDR2 ANQGSEA. V shed 1 base and J shed 4 bases, with 7 bases lying between them. The source is a man aged 55 to 70 in good health. The sequencing sample was made of blood. The chain has TRBV29-1 and TRBJ1-1; possible D gene TRBD1, 6 bases. CDR3 nucleotides: TGCAGCGTTGAAGGGGGGGCCACTGAAGCTTTCTTT. Protein product: CSVEGGATEAFF.